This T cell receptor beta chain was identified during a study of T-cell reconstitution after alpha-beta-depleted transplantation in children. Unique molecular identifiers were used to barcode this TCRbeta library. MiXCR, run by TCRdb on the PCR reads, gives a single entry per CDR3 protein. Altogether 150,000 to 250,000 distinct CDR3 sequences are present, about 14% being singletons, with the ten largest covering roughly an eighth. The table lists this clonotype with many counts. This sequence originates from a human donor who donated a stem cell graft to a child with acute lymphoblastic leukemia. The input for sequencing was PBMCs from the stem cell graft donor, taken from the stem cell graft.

CDR3 DNA: TGCGCCAGCAGCCAATTTAGAGGGAGCGCTGAAGCTTTCTTT. This gives the protein CASSQFRGSAEAFF. The chain carries TRBV4-1 and TRBJ1-1; D unresolved. The CDR3 runs 14 residues. Trimming left V 2 bases short and J 6 bases short, with 13 bases between. Per the germline V gene, CDR1 is MGHRA and CDR2 is YSYEKL.